What follows are 11 T cell receptor beta chains derived from one specimen sequenced in a study of control samples from healthy donors and cancer patients. The protocol was immunoSEQ multiplex PCR, while the TCRdb copy is restricted to in-frame clones and leaves out a portion. The sample holds roughly 220,000 clones; roughly 94% are singletons and the top ten take less than 1.6%. The specimen sequenced was blood. The receptors shown here come from a man aged 45 to 65 in good health.

J is TRBJ2-2 and V is TRBV2; tentatively, D is TRBD1 (7 bases). The CDR3 totals 14 residues. The germline CDR1 and CDR2 sequences are SNHLY and FYNNEI. The CDR3 loop reads CASQGGLNTGELFF. In DNA form, the CDR3 reads TGTGCGAGTCAGGGGGGATTGAACACCGGGGAGCTGTTTTTT.

V usage is TRBV19 and J usage is TRBJ1-2; maybe TRBD1 (6 bases). CDR3 length equals 16 residues. The germline CDR1 and CDR2 sequences are LNHDA and SQIVND (reference sequence). Trimming left V 3 bases short and J 0 bases short, with 14 bases between. Here the CDR3 reads CASSMSGRTANYGYTF. DNA of the CDR3: TGTGCCAGTAGTATGTCGGGAAGGACAGCTAACTATGGCTACACCTTC.

The V call is TRBV29-1, the J call TRBJ2-7; D is uncertain. Germline CDR1 reads SQVTM; CDR2 reads ANQGSEA. The CDR3 contains 13 residues. V lost 4 bases and J lost 0, with 10 bases in between. As DNA, the CDR3 is TGCAGCGTTGTGAAAGGACCCTCCTACGAGCAGTACGTC. Amino acids: CSVVKGPSYEQYV.

The rearrangement joins TRBV3-1 (or the pseudogene TRBV3-2) to TRBJ1-2; D not certain. Per the germline V gene, CDR1 is LGHDT and CDR2 is YNNKEL (reference sequence). The V end was cut by 0 bases, the J end by 4 bases, with 12 bases between. The CDR3 extends over 15 amino acids. CDR3 in DNA: TGTGCCAGCAGCCAAGAGGCACAGCCGAGCTATGGCTACACCTTC. This codes for CASSQEAQPSYGYTF.

V and J are TRBV6-5 and TRBJ1-6; D perhaps matches TRBD1 (5 bases). The ends were cut back, 4 bases at V and 7 bases at J, with 17 bases in the middle. In germline, CDR1 is MNHEY, CDR2 SVGAGI. The CDR3 is 16 residues long. CDR3 bases: TGTGCCAGCAGTTTCGACTGGGGCAGGGTAAATTCACCCCTCCACTTT. Translating gives CASSFDWGRVNSPLHF.

The chain recombines TRBV20-1 with TRBJ1-1, with TRBD1 matching 10 bases. This CDR3 comprises 15 residues. Germline V CDR1 and CDR2: DFQATT, SNEGSKA (reference sequence). V was clipped by 3 bases and J by 4 bases; unmatched bases: 8. The CDR3: CSASQTGTGATEAFF. The CDR3 bases are TGCAGTGCTAGTCAGACCGGGACAGGGGCCACTGAAGCTTTCTTT.

This sequence joins TRBV19 and TRBJ2-7; D might be TRBD1 (5 bases). CDR1 LNHDA and CDR2 SQIVND come from the germline V gene (reference sequence). V lost 3 bases and J lost 3, with 15 bases in between. The CDR3 contains 15 residues. This CDR3 is CASSISAGRFYEQYF. The CDR3 region has the DNA TGTGCCAGTAGTATTTCGGCAGGGCGATTCTACGAGCAGTACTTC.

The V and J genes are TRBV18 and TRBJ2-3; a weak D match, TRBD2 (6 bases). In germline, CDR1 is KGHSH, CDR2 LQKENI. The CDR3 consists of 15 residues. The V end was cut by 3 bases, the J end by 0 bases, with 10 bases between. CDR3 loop: CASSPGGRSTDTQYF. The CDR3 region has the DNA TGTGCCAGCTCACCCGGAGGGAGGAGCACAGATACGCAGTATTTT.

The chain has TRBV5-1 and TRBJ2-1; D uncertain. The CDR3 is 15 amino acids. Per germline, CDR1 SGHRS and CDR2 YFSETQ. The V and J ends lost 1 base and 0 bases respectively, with 8 bases between them. The CDR3 sequence is CASSLIQSSYNEQFF. The CDR3 DNA sequence: TGCGCCAGCAGCTTGATACAGAGCTCCTACAATGAGCAGTTCTTC.

The gene calls are TRBV27 and TRBJ1-2; 7 bases agree with TRBD1. Germline CDR1 and CDR2: MNHEY and SMNVEV (reference sequence). The CDR3 totals 17 residues. With 0 bases clipped from V and 8 bases from J, the junction kept 15 bases outside the gene matches. The CDR3 DNA sequence: TGTGCCAGCAGTTTATCTAGGACAGGCCGAGTTAACCGGGGCTACACCTTC. This sequence encodes CASSLSRTGRVNRGYTF.

The chain has TRBV25-1 and TRBJ2-3, with a weak D call TRBD1 (6 bases). The CDR3 length is 16 residues. The germline CDR1 and CDR2 sequences are MGHDK and SYGVNS. The V and J ends lost 6 bases and 5 bases respectively, with 21 bases between them. CDR3 in amino acids: CASSPNFGGPGDTQYF. The CDR3 nucleotides are TGTGCCAGCAGCCCTAATTTTGGGGGCCCGGGAGATACGCAGTATTTT.